The 10 T cell receptor beta chains presented below share a single source sample, sequenced in a study of early T cells in non-severe SARS-CoV-2 infection. TCRdb re-called the 5' RACE reads with MiXCR, one entry per CDR3 protein. The data hold around 63,000 distinct CDR3 sequences, with 10% to 15% observed a single time. Sample: whole blood. These receptors came from an adult who was a healthcare worker with PCR-confirmed SARS-CoV-2 infection or an uninfected control (not recorded which).

This clonotype was counted a few times. The chain couples TRBV5-6 to TRBJ1-2; 8 bases map to TRBD1. V lost 4 bases to trimming and J lost 4 bases; unmatched junction nucleotides: 6. The V gene's germline CDR1 is SGHDT and CDR2 YYEEEE. CDR3 length equals 14 residues. The CDR3 coding sequence is TGTGCCAGCAGCCCGGGACAGGCGGTCTATGGCTACACCTTC. Amino acids: CASSPGQAVYGYTF.

This clonotype was detected many times. The chain carries TRBV5-1 and TRBJ2-7; D may correspond to TRBD1 or TRBD2 (5 bases each). The CDR3 has 15 amino acids. The germline V gene encodes CDR1 SGHRS and CDR2 YFSETQ. The V and J ends lost 0 bases and 3 bases respectively, with 13 bases between them. The CDR3 spells CASSLEGTFYYEQYF. The CDR3 DNA follows: TGCGCCAGCAGCTTGGAAGGGACCTTTTACTACGAGCAGTACTTC.

The DNA for the CDR3 is TGTGCCAGCCGGGGAATCGGGACCCAGTACTTC. Protein product: CASRGIGTQYF. The V and J genes are TRBV9 and TRBJ2-5; D is possibly TRBD2 (5 bases). V was clipped by 7 bases and J by 7 bases, with 11 bases between them. This CDR3 has 11 residues. Germline CDR1 and CDR2: SGDLS and YYNGEE.

This clonotype occurred many times. The CDR3 region has the DNA TGCGCCAGCAGTGCGGACAGGGTGGTATACGAGCAGTACTTC. Translation gives CASSADRVVYEQYF. The chain combines TRBV10-2 with TRBJ2-7; 8 nucleotides align to TRBD1. Unmatched junction bases numbered 6, after V lost 4 bases and J lost 4 bases. The CDR3 is made up of 14 amino acids. CDR1 and CDR2 from the germline V gene are WSHSY and SAAADI.

This clonotype appeared many times. The chain links TRBV6-1 to TRBJ2-7, with D perhaps being TRBD1 or TRBD2 (5 bases each). Germline-derived CDR1 and CDR2 are MNHNS and SASEGT. Trimming stripped 3 bases from V and 5 bases from J, with 14 bases between. The CDR3 is 14 residues long. The DNA for the CDR3 is TGTGCCAGCAGTGATGAGGGGTTGAGCGACGAGCAGTACTTC. This gives the protein CASSDEGLSDEQYF.

This chain joins TRBV4-1 and TRBJ2-2, with 9 bases fitting TRBD1. V shed 0 bases and J 3 bases; nucleotides not matched to a gene: 11. The CDR3 runs 19 residues. Germline values: CDR1 MGHRA, CDR2 YSYEKL. The CDR3 DNA follows: TGCGCCAGCAGCCAAGAGGGACAGGGTTTATTTCGTGACACCGGGGAGCTGTTTTTT. Translated: CASSQEGQGLFRDTGELFF.

This clonotype was recorded at least ten times. The chain combines TRBV5-4 with TRBJ1-1; D remains unclear. The length of the CDR3 is 13 residues. Germline loops: CDR1 SGHNT, CDR2 YYREEE (reference sequence). The V end was cut by 3 bases, the J end by 4 bases, with 10 bases between. The CDR3 bases are TGTGCCAGCAGCTCATACATCGGCACTGAAGCTTTCTTT. It encodes CASSSYIGTEAFF.

This clonotype was counted ten times or more. The chain has TRBV19 and TRBJ1-2; D remains unclear. The CDR3 extends over 15 amino acids. Trimming shortened V by 1 base and J by 4 bases, and 13 bases separated the two germline ends. Germline loops: CDR1 LNHDA, CDR2 SQIVND (reference sequence). The CDR3 sequence: CASSIGLLQLYGYTF. CDR3 nucleotide sequence: TGTGCCAGTAGTATAGGCCTCCTCCAGCTCTATGGCTACACCTTC.

The sample holds many counts of this clonotype. V and J are TRBV6-6 and TRBJ1-5, with TRBD1 matching over 8 bases. Germline-derived CDR1 and CDR2 are MNHNY and SVGAGI (reference sequence). Germline trimming cut 5 bases from V and 0 bases from J; bases unmatched to any gene: 9. The CDR3 contains 17 residues. CDR3 sequence (DNA): TGTGCCAGCAGTGCCGGCACAGGGGGTCCTAGCAATCAGCCCCAGCATTTT. Translated: CASSAGTGGPSNQPQHF.

To note about this clonotype: The junction shows a germline mismatch at one end, possibly a read error. DNA of the CDR3: TGTGCCAGCATCCAAGACTGGCCCACGAGGGGCGAGCAGTACTTC. This codes for CASIQDWPTRGEQYF. The chain links TRBV3-1 to TRBJ2-7; D tentatively fits TRBD1 or TRBD2 (5 bases each). Germline V lookup: CDR1 LGHDT, CDR2 YNNKEL (reference sequence). The CDR3 length is 15 residues.